This entry features one T cell receptor (beta chain) sequence. Under the authors' procedure: Estimation of nucleated cell counts relied on the amplification of reference gene primers. Clones were sequenced by immunoSEQ multiplex PCR, and TCRdb holds only the in-frame ones, with some missing. V and J calls and clone size follow that table, whereas D and trimming were derived from the DNA. The sample lists about 180,000 clones, around 85% occurring once. The sample is drawn from a study of blood T cell repertoires in COVID-19. Study context: The origin of the acute and convalescent COVID-19 samples was the United States, Italy and Spain.

Enrollees, roughly 18 to 89 years old, lived in approximately 25 US areas. Cohorts were based on clinical histories the participants reported. Sequencing input: PBMCs or T cells enriched from blood (not recorded which). The receptor was derived from a man aged 40-49 years who had recovered from COVID-19.

CDR3 in amino acids: CASSSGQSSTEAFF. As DNA, the CDR3 is TGCGCCAGCAGCTCGGGACAGTCCAGCACTGAAGCTTTCTTT. The chain combines TRBV5-1 with TRBJ1-1, with 7 bases matching TRBD1. Germline CDR1 SGHRS, CDR2 YFSETQ. Unmatched junction bases numbered 6, after V lost 3 bases and J lost 4 bases. The length of the CDR3 is 14 residues. Supplemented by reference TRBV5-1 and TRBJ1-1, the full variable domain reads KAGVTQTPRYLIKTRGQQVTLSCSPISGHRSVSWYQQTPGQGLQFLFEYFSETQRNKGNFPGRFSGRQFSNSRSEMNVSTLELGDSALYLCASSSGQSSTEAFFGQGTRLTVV.